The entry below gives a single T cell receptor beta chain sequence along with its context. As processed by the authors: By means of reference gene primer amplification, nucleated cell counts were estimated. The data were produced by immunoSEQ multiplex PCR, yet TCRdb's version contains in-frame clones alone and is incomplete. V and J calls plus clone size are reproduced from that table; the DNA served to infer D and trimming. The sample records 150,000 to 190,000 clones, roughly nine tenths being singletons. The data are from a study of blood T cell repertoires in COVID-19. Overall study: Collection of acute and convalescent COVID-19 samples took place in the United States, Italy and Spain. PBMCs, B-cell-depleted T cells, or T cells provided the cDNA or gDNA that made up the material.

V lost 5 bases to trimming and J lost 4 bases, with 11 bases between them. The CDR3 runs 13 residues. Germline V gene lookup returns CDR1 SGHAT and CDR2 FQNNGV. This TCR came from a woman in her 70s with acute or convalescent COVID-19. This chain joins TRBV11-2 and TRBJ1-2; D perhaps matches TRBD1 (6 bases). Sequenced: peripheral blood. The chain's CDR3 is CASSPQDSYGYTF. The CDR3 region has the DNA TGTGCCAGCAGCCCACAGGACAGCTATGGCTACACCTTC.